This T cell receptor beta chain was sequenced during a study of cytomegalovirus exposure and HLA in healthy donors. Sequencing was performed with immunoSEQ multiplex PCR; in TCRdb, only in-frame clones are kept and a portion is missing. The sample has roughly 300,000 clones, 87% seen once. V gave up 0 bases and J gave up 5 bases; unmatched junction bases: 13. Germline V gene data show CDR1 as SGHRS and CDR2 as YFSETQ. The CDR3 runs to 17 residues. The chain couples TRBV5-1 to TRBJ2-7, with TRBD2 identical over 8 bases. Sequencing was done on a sample of PBMCs. The clonotype comes from a woman in her 30s in good health and CMV-seropositive. This chain's CDR3 is CASSLDPPAGVNDEQYF. CDR3 coding DNA: TGCGCCAGCAGCTTGGACCCCCCAGCGGGAGTAAACGACGAGCAGTACTTC.